One sample yielded the 15 T cell receptor beta chains listed below, sequenced in a study of blood T cell repertoires in COVID-19. Repertoires were generated with immunoSEQ multiplex PCR, while TCRdb's copy carries only in-frame clones and drops some. This sample has approximately 270,000 clones, with approximately 84% found just once. Material: peripheral blood. The receptors were sampled from a person aged 70 to 79 with COVID-19, enrolled during active disease.

This chain uses TRBV3-1 (or the pseudogene TRBV3-2) with TRBJ2-2; 7 bases are a match to TRBD1. J gave up 5 bases and V 4 bases, and 10 bases lay outside the gene matches. This CDR3 has 16 amino acids. Germline loops: CDR1 LGHDT, CDR2 YNNKEL (reference sequence). The CDR3 protein is CASSLPEGALTGELFF. The CDR3, as DNA: TGTGCCAGCAGCCTACCTGAGGGGGCCCTAACCGGGGAGCTGTTTTTT.

The V call is TRBV5-5, the J call TRBJ1-6, with 9 bases matching TRBD1. The CDR3 sequence is 16 residues long. Germline CDR1 reads SGHKS; CDR2 reads YYEKEE (reference sequence). V was clipped by 4 bases and J by 6 bases; unmatched bases: 8. The CDR3 sequence is CASSPRTGDPNSPLHF. CDR3 DNA: TGTGCCAGCAGCCCTCGGACAGGGGACCCTAATTCACCCCTCCACTTT.

The chain is built from TRBV11-2 and TRBJ2-3; a weak D match, TRBD1 (5 bases). CDR1 and CDR2 (germline): SGHAT, FQNNGV. Trimming took off 1 base at V and 3 bases at J, with 8 bases between the two ends. The CDR3 runs to 14 residues. CDR3 nucleotides: TGTGCCAGCAGCTTAGGGAGACAGACAGATACGCAGTATTTT. Amino acids: CASSLGRQTDTQYF.

This clone was seen a handful of times. The chain couples TRBV28 to TRBJ2-7; TRBD2 might be the D (6 bases). This CDR3 region has 15 residues. With 5 bases removed from V and 2 bases from J, the gap between germline ends came to 16 bases. CDR1 and CDR2 (germline): MDHEN, SYDVKM. The CDR3 nucleotides read TGTGCCAGCAGTGCGTCGGGAGTCTCGACCTACGAGCAGTACTTC. Residues: CASSASGVSTYEQYF. Complete variable domain (other parts from reference TRBV28 and TRBJ2-7): DVKVTQSSRYLVKRTGEKVFLECVQDMDHENMFWYRQDPGLGLRLIYFSYDVKMKEKGDIPEGYSVSREKKERFSLILESASTNQTSMYLCASSASGVSTYEQYFGPGTRLTVT.

The chain combines TRBV7-8 with TRBJ1-2, with D maybe TRBD1 (6 bases). Trimming pared 4 bases from V and 4 bases from J, leaving 16 bases between. Germline V gene lookup returns CDR1 SGHVS and CDR2 FQNEAQ. The CDR3 is 15 amino acids. Written as DNA, the CDR3 is TGTGCCAGCAGCTCCCCGACAGGTTGGGGCTATGGCTACACCTTC. Amino acids: CASSSPTGWGYGYTF.

The chain employs TRBV5-5 and TRBJ2-6; the D is unclear. Looked up from germline, CDR1 is SGHKS and CDR2 is YYEKEE (reference sequence). The CDR3 is 16 residues long. Between the trimmed V and J ends, which lost 4 bases and 0 bases, there was a span of 11 bases. The CDR3 sequence is CASSLTPSSGANVLTF. The DNA for the CDR3 is TGTGCCAGCAGCCTGACACCGAGCTCTGGGGCCAACGTCCTGACTTTC.

The genes are TRBV6-5 and TRBJ1-2, with 8 bases identical to TRBD1. Germline CDR1 is MNHEY and CDR2 is SVGAGI. CDR3 length: 16 residues. The V segment lost 2 bases and the J segment 2 bases; nucleotides outside the gene matches: 7. The CDR3 region is CASSYRDRPGNYGYTF. As DNA, the CDR3 is TGTGCCAGCAGTTACCGGGACAGGCCAGGGAACTATGGCTACACCTTC.

CDR3 DNA: TGTGCCAGCGGACGGGGATCTAACACTGAAGCTTTCTTT. Its protein product is CASGRGSNTEAFF. V gene TRBV7-9 combines with J gene TRBJ1-1; D is ambiguous. The CDR3 runs 13 residues. Germline V gives CDR1 SEHNR, CDR2 FQNEAQ (reference sequence). Trimming removed 8 bases at V and 2 bases at J, with 12 bases between.

The chain uses TRBV19 and TRBJ2-6, with TRBD1 identical over 8 bases. With 4 bases clipped from V and 1 base from J, the junction kept 6 bases outside the gene matches. The CDR3 has 17 residues. Germline loops: CDR1 LNHDA, CDR2 SQIVND (reference sequence). CDR3 in amino acids: CASSTIRQGSGANVLTF. The CDR3 nucleotides are TGTGCCAGTAGTACCATTAGACAGGGGTCTGGGGCCAACGTCCTGACTTTC.

The chain is built from TRBV3-1 (or the pseudogene TRBV3-2) and TRBJ2-1, with 11 nucleotides matching TRBD2. Germline V gene lookup returns CDR1 LGHDT and CDR2 YNNKEL (reference sequence). The V gene end was trimmed by 2 bases and the J gene end by 9 bases; junction bases not matched to a gene: 6. The CDR3 is 15 amino acids. The CDR3 reads CASSQLTSGSGEQFF. The CDR3 bases are TGTGCCAGCAGCCAACTTACTAGCGGGAGTGGTGAGCAGTTCTTC.

The V gene is TRBV18, the J gene TRBJ2-7; maybe TRBD2 (6 bases). The CDR3 contains 14 residues. CDR1 is KGHSH, CDR2 LQKENI, per germline. V dropped 3 bases and J dropped 2 bases, with 11 bases sitting between them. The CDR3 DNA is TGTGCCAGCTCACCGCTGGGGGGAGCCTACGAGCAGTACTTC. Translation: CASSPLGGAYEQYF.

This sequence joins TRBV30 and TRBJ1-4, with D unresolved. This CDR3 has 13 amino acids. Germline CDR1 and CDR2: GTSNPN and SVGIG (reference sequence). V shed 0 bases and J shed 7 bases, with 9 bases lying between them. For the CDR3, the DNA is TGTGCCTGGAGTGTAGGAGTCAGTGAAAAACTGTTTTTT. This gives the protein CAWSVGVSEKLFF. The full variable domain, in which reference TRBV30 and TRBJ1-4 provide the parts outside the CDR3, is SQTIHQWPATLVQPVGSPLSLECTVEGTSNPNLYWYRQAAGRGLQLLFYSVGIGQISSEVPQNLSASRPQDRQFILSSKKLLLSDSGFYLCAWSVGVSEKLFFGSGTQLSVL.

The rearrangement joins TRBV5-4 to TRBJ2-3, with TRBD2 matching over 12 bases. The V gene's germline CDR1 is SGHNT and CDR2 YYREEE (reference sequence). V shed 4 bases, J shed 0 bases, and the junction held 9 bases outside the gene matches. This CDR3 has 18 amino acids. The CDR3 protein is CASSPGLAGPISTDTQYF. The DNA of the CDR3 is TGTGCCAGCAGCCCCGGACTAGCGGGACCGATCAGCACAGATACGCAGTATTTT.

This chain joins TRBV6-6 and TRBJ1-1; D not resolved. V lost 2 bases to trimming and J lost 4 bases, with 17 bases between them. This CDR3 has 16 residues. Germline CDR1 MNHNY, CDR2 SVGAGI (reference sequence). This chain's CDR3 is CASSYTPPYESTEAFF. For the CDR3, the DNA is TGTGCCAGCAGTTACACCCCTCCATATGAGAGCACTGAAGCTTTCTTT.

The chain links TRBV7-3 to TRBJ2-1; the match to TRBD2 covers 10 bases. CDR3 length: 13 residues. CDR1 SGHTA and CDR2 FQGTGA come from the germline V gene. The V segment lost 6 bases and the J segment 7 bases; nucleotides outside the gene matches: 3. DNA for the CDR3: TGTGCCAGCAGATCGACTAGCGGGAATGAGCAGTTCTTC. Protein sequence: CASRSTSGNEQFF.